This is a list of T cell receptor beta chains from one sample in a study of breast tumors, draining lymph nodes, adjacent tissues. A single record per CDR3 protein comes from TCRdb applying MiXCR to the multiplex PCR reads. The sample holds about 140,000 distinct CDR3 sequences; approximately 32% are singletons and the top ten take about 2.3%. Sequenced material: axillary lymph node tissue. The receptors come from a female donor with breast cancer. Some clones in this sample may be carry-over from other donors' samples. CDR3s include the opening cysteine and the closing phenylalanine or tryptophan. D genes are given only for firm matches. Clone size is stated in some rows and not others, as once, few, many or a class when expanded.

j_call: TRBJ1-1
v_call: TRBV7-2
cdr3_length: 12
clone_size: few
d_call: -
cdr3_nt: TGTGCCAGCAGCTTAGAGGCCAGGGCGGCTTTCTTT
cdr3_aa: CASSLEARAAFF

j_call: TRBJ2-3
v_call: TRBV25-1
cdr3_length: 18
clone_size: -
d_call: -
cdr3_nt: TGTGCCAGCAGTGCTAGAGATCTTCAGTTCCCCGAGACCAATACGCAGTATTTT
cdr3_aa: CASSARDLQFPETNTQYF

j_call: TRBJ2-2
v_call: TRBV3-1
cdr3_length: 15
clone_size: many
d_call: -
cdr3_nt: TGTGCCAGCAGTTATCCGGGACAGAACACCGGGGAGCTGTTTTTT
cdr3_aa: CASSYPGQNTGELFF

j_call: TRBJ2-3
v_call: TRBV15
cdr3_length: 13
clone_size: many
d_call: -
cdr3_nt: TGTGCCACCAGCAGAGACAGGCCAGATACGCAGTATTTT
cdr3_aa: CATSRDRPDTQYF

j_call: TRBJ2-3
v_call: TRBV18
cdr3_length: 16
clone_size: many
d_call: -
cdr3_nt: TGTGCCAGCTCACACTCCGGACAGAGCGCAGCTGATACGCAGTATTTT
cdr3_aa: CASSHSGQSAADTQYF

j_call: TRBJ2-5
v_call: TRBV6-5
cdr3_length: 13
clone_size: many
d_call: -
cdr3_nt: TGTGCCAGCAGGCGGGGAGAGGAAGAGACCCAGTACTTC
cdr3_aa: CASRRGEEETQYF

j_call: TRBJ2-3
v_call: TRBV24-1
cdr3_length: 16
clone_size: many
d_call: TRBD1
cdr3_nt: TGTGCCACCAGTGATTCCTTGGGACAGGGCACAGATACGCAGTATTTT
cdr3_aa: CATSDSLGQGTDTQYF

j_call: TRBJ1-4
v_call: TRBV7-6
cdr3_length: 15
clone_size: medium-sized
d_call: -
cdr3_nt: TGTGCCAGCAGCCCACAAACAGGGTCACAAGAAAAACTGTTTTTT
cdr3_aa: CASSPQTGSQEKLFF

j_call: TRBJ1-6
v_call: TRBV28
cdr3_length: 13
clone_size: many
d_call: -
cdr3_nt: TGTGCCAGCGGATTAATGAATAATTCACCCCTCCACTTT
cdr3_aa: CASGLMNNSPLHF

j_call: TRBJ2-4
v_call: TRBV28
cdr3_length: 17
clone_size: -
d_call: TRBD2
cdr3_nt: TGTGCCAACAGTGTCCCTAGCGGGCAACTAGTCAAAAACATTCAGTACTTC
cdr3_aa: CANSVPSGQLVKNIQYF

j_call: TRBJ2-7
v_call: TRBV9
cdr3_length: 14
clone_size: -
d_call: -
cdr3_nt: TGTGCCAGCAGCGTAGCGGTATTCTCCTACGAGCAGTACTTC
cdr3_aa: CASSVAVFSYEQYF

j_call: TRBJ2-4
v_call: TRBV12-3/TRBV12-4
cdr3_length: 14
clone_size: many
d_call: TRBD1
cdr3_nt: TGTGCCAGCAGTTGGACAGGGGGCACGAACATTCAGTACTTC
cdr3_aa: CASSWTGGTNIQYF

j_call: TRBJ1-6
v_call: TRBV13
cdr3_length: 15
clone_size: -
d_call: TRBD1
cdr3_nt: TGTGCCAGCAGCTGCGAGGGACAGGGTAATTCACCCCTCCACTTT
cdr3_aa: CASSCEGQGNSPLHF

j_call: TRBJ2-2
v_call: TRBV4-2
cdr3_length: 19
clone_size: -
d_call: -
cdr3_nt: TGTGCCAGCGGCCACCCCGAGGAGGGGAGGGGGCTGCTGACCGGGGAGCTGTTTTTT
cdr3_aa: CASGHPEEGRGLLTGELFF

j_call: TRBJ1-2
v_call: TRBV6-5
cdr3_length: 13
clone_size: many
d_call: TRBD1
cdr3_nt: TGTGCCAGCGGGGGACAGGTTAACTATGGCTACACCTTC
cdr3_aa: CASGGQVNYGYTF

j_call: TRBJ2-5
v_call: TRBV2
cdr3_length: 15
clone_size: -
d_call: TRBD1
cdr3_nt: TGTGCCAGCAGGCGGGGACAGGGGGGTCAAGAGACCCAGTACTTC
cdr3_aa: CASRRGQGGQETQYF

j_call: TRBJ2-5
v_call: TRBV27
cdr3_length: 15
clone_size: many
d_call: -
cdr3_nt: TGTGCCAGCAGCTGGGGGCGGGGGCGGGGAGAGACCCAGTACTTC
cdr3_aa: CASSWGRGRGETQYF

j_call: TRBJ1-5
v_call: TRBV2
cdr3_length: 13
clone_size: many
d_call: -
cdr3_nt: TGTGCCAGTACAGGGCCCAGCAATCAGCCCCAGCATTTT
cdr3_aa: CASTGPSNQPQHF

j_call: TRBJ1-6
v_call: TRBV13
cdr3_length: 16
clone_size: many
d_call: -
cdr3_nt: TGTGCCAGCAGCTTAGGCCTTCGGGGTGATAATTCACCCCTCCACTTT
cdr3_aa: CASSLGLRGDNSPLHF

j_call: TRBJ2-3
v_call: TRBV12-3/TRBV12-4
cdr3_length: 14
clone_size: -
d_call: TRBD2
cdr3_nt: TGTGCCAGCAGTACTAGCGGGGGGGAGGATACGCAGTATTTT
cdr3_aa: CASSTSGGEDTQYF

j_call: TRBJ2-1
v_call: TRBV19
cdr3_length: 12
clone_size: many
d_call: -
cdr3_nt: TGTGCCAGTAGTTCACAGGGTAATGAGCAGTTCTTC
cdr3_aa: CASSSQGNEQFF

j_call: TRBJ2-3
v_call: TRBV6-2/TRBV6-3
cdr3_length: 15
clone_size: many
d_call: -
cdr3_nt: TGTGCCAGCAGTTACCGAGAAAAGATCGCAGATACGCAGTATTTT
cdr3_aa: CASSYREKIADTQYF

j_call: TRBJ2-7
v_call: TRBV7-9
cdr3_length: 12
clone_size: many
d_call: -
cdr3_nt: TGTGCCAGCAGCTTGTCAGACTACGAGCAGTACTTC
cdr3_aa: CASSLSDYEQYF

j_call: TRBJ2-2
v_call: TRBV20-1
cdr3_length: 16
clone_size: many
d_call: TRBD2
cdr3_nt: TGCAGTGCTAGGCCTACTAGCGGGGGGACCACCGGGGAGCTGTTTTTT
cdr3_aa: CSARPTSGGTTGELFF

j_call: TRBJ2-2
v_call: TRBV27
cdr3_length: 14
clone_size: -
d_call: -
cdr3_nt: TGTGCCAGCAGTTCCTTCGGGAACACCGGGGAGCTGTTTTTT
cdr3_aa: CASSSFGNTGELFF

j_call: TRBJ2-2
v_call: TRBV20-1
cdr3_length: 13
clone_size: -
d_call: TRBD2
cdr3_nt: TGCAGTGCTAGCCCCCTAGCGGTGGGTGGGCTGTTTTTT
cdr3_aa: CSASPLAVGGLFF

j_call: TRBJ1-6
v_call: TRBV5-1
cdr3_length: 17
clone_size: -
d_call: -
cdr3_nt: TGCGCCAGCAGCTTGCCGCCCGGGTCAGGTTCTAATTCACCCCTCCACTTT
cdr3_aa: CASSLPPGSGSNSPLHF